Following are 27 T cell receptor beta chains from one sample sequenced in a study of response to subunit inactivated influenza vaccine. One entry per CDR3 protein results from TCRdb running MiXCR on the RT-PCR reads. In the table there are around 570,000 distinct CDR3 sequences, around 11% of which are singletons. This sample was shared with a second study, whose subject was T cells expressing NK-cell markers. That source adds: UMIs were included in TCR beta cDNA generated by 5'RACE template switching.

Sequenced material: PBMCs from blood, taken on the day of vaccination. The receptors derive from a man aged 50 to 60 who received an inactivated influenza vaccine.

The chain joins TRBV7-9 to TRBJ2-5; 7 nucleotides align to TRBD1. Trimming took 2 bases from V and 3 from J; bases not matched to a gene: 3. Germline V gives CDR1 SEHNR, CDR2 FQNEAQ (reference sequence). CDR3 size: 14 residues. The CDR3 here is CASSLWDSKETQYF. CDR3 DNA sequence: TGTGCCAGCAGCTTATGGGACAGCAAAGAGACCCAGTACTTC.

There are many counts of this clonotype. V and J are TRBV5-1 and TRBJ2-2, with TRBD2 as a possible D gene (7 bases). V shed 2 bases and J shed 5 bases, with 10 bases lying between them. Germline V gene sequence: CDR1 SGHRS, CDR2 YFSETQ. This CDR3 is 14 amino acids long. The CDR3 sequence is CASSLQGGTGELFF. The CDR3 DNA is TGCGCCAGCAGCTTACAGGGAGGGACCGGGGAGCTGTTTTTT.

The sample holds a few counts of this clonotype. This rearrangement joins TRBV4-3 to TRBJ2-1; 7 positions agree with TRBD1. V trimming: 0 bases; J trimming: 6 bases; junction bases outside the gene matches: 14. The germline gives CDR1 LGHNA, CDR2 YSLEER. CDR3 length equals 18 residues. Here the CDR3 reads CASSQDRPTGNYFNEQFF. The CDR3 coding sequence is TGCGCCAGCAGCCAAGATCGGCCGACAGGGAATTATTTCAATGAGCAGTTCTTC.

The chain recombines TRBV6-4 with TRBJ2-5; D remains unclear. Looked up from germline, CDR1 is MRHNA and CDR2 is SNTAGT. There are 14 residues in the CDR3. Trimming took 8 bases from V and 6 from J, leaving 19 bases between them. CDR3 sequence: CASPAADTKKTQYF. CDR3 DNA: TGTGCCAGCCCCGCGGCGGATACGAAAAAGACCCAGTACTTC.

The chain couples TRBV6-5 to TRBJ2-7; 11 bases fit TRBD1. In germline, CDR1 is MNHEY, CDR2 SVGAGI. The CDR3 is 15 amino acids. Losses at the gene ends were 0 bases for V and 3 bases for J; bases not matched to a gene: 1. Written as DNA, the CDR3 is TGTGCCAGCAGTTACTCGGGACAGGGGGTCTACGAGCAGTACTTC. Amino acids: CASSYSGQGVYEQYF.

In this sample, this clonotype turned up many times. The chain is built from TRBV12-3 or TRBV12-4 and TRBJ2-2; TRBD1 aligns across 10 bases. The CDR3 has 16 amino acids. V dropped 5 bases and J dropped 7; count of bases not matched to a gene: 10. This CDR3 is CASSPMRDRGRGELFF. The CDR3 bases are TGTGCCAGCAGTCCCATGCGGGACAGGGGTCGCGGGGAGCTGTTTTTT.

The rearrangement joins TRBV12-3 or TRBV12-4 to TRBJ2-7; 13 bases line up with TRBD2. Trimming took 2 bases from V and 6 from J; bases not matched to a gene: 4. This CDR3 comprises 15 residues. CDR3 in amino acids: CASSLQGLAGTEQYF. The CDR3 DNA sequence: TGTGCCAGCAGTTTACAGGGACTAGCGGGGACCGAGCAGTACTTC.

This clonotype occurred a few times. The CDR3 reads CASSLGSGSNTDTQYF. The CDR3, as DNA: TGTGCCAGCAGCCTGGGTAGCGGGAGCAACACAGATACGCAGTATTTT. This sequence joins TRBV28 and TRBJ2-3, with 9 bases fitting TRBD2. CDR3 length: 16 residues. Germline assignment: CDR1 MDHEN and CDR2 SYDVKM. Trimming at V came to 6 bases and at J to 2 bases, leaving 9 bases not matched to a gene.

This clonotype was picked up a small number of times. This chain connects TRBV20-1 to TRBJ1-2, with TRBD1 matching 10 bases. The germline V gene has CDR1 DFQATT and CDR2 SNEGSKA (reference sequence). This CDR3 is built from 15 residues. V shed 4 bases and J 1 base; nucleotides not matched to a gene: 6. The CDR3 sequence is CSATGQGDFNYGYTF. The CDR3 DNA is TGCAGTGCTACCGGACAGGGGGATTTTAACTATGGCTACACCTTC.

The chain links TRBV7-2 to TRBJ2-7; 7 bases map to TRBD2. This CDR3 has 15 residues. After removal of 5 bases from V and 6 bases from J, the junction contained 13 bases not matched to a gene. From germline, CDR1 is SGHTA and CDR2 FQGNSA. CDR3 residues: CASSRPGGSPAEQYF. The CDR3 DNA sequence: TGTGCCAGCAGCCGTCCTGGCGGGAGTCCAGCCGAGCAGTACTTC.

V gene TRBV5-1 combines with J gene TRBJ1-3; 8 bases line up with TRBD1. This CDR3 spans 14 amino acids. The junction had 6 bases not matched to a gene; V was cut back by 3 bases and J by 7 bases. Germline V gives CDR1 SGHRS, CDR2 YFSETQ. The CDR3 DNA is TGCGCCAGCAGCTCTGGACAGGGTAGTAACACCATATATTTT. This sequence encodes CASSSGQGSNTIYF.

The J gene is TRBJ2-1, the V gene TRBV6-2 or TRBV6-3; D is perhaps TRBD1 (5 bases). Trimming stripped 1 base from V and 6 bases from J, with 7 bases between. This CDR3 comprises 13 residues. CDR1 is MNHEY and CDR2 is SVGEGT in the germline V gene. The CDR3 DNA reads TGTGCCAGCAGTTACTTGGACATCAATGAGCAGTTCTTC. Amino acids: CASSYLDINEQFF.

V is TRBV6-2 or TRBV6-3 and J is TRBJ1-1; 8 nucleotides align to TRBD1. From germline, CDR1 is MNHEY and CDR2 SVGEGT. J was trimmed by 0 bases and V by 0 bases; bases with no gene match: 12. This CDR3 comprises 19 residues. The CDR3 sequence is CASSYSIETGERMNTEAFF. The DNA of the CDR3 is TGTGCCAGCAGTTACTCGATAGAGACAGGGGAAAGAATGAACACTGAAGCTTTCTTT.

The CDR3 here is CASSLGRINMNTEAFF. The CDR3 coding sequence is TGTGCCAGCAGCTTGGGACGGATAAACATGAACACTGAAGCTTTCTTT. This rearrangement joins TRBV7-9 to TRBJ1-1; tentative D call: TRBD1 (5 bases). V was shortened by 3 bases and J by 0 bases, with 14 bases between the two germline ends. The CDR3 runs to 16 residues. Per the germline V gene, CDR1 is SEHNR and CDR2 is FQNEAQ (reference sequence).

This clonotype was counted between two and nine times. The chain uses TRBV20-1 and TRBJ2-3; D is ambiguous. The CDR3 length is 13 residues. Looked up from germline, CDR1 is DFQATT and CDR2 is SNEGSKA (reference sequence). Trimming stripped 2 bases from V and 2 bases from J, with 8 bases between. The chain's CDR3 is CSARPRNTDTQYF. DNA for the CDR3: TGCAGTGCTAGACCTAGAAACACAGATACGCAGTATTTT.

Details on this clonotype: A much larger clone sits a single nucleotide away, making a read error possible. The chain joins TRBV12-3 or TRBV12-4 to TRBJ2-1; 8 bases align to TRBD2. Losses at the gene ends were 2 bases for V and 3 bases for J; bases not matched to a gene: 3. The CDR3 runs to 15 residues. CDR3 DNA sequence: TGTGCCAGCAGTTTACTAGCGGGCTACTACAATGAGCAGTTCTTC. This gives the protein CASSLLAGYYNEQFF.

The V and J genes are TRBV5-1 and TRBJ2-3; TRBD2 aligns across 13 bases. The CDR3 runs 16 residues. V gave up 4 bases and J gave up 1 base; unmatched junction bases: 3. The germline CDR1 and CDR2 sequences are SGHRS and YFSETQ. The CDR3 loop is CASSEGLAGRTDTQYF. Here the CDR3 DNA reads TGCGCCAGCAGCGAGGGACTAGCGGGACGCACAGATACGCAGTATTTT.

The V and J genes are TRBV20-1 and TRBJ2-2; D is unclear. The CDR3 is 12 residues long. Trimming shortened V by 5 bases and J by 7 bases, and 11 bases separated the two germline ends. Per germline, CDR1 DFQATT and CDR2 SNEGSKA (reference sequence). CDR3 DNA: TGCAGTGCTGGGAAGAATTACGGGGAGCTGTTTTTT. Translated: CSAGKNYGELFF.

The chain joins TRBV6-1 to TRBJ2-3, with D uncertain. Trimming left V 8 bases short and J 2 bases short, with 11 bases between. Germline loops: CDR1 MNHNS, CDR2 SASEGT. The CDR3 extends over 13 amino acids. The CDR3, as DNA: TGTGCCAGCGGGGTTCCCTCCACAGATACGCAGTATTTT. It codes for CASGVPSTDTQYF.

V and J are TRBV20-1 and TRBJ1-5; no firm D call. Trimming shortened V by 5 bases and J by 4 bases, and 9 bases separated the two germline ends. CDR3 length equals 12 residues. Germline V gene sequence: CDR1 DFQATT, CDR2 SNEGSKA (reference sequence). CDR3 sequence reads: CSAVSGNQPQHF. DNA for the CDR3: TGCAGTGCTGTTTCGGGGAATCAGCCCCAGCATTTT.

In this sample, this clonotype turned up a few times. CDR3 sequence reads: CATSSSRGPYYGYTF. The CDR3 DNA reads as TGTGCCACCAGCAGCAGTAGAGGACCATACTATGGCTACACCTTC. This chain uses TRBV15 with TRBJ1-2, with D unresolved. Trimming took off 3 bases at V and 3 bases at J, with 14 bases between the two ends. The CDR3 contains 15 residues. Germline V CDR1 and CDR2: LNHNV, YYDKDF (reference sequence).

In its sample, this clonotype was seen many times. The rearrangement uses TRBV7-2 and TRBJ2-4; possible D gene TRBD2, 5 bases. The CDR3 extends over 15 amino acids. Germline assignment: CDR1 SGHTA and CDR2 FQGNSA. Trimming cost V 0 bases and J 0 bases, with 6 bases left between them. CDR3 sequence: CASSLARVAKNIQYF. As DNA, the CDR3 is TGTGCCAGCAGCTTAGCGAGGGTAGCCAAAAACATTCAGTACTTC.

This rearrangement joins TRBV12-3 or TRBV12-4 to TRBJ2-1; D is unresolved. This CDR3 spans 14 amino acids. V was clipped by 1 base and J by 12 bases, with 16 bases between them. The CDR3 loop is CASSLEGMPEVQFF. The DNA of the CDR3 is TGTGCCAGCAGTTTAGAAGGCATGCCTGAAGTGCAGTTCTTC.

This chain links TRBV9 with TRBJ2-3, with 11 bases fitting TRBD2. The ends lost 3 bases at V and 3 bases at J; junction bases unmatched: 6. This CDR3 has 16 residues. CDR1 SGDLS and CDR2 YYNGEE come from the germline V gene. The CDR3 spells CASSARTSGWTDTQYF. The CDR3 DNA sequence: TGTGCCAGCAGCGCCCGGACTAGCGGGTGGACAGATACGCAGTATTTT.

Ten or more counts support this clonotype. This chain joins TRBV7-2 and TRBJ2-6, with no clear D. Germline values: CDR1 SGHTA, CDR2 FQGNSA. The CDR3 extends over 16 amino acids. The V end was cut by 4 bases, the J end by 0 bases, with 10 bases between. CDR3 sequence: CASSSHIASGANVLTF. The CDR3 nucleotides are TGTGCCAGCAGCTCCCATATAGCCTCTGGGGCCAACGTCCTGACTTTC.

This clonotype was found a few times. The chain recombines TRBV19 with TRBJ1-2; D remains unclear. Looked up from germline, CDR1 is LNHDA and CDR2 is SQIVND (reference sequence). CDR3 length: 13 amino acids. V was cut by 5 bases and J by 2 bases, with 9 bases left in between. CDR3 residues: CASSYPGNYGYTF. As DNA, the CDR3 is TGTGCCAGTAGTTATCCAGGCAACTATGGCTACACCTTC.

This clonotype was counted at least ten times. The CDR3, as DNA: TGTGCCAGCAGCTTGGGACCGCAGAACACCGGGGAGCTGTTTTTT. It yields the protein CASSLGPQNTGELFF. The chain combines TRBV7-9 with TRBJ2-2; tentatively, D is TRBD1 or TRBD2 (5 bases each). V lost 3 bases to trimming and J lost 1 base, with 9 bases between them. This CDR3 spans 15 amino acids. Germline CDR1 and CDR2: SEHNR and FQNEAQ (reference sequence).